This passage covers 27 T cell receptor beta chains from one sample sequenced in a study of T cells in Graves' hyperthyroidism and ophthalmopathy. Template material for amplifying TCR beta CDR3 regions consisted of RNA transcripts. The HTBI primer set was used in a first-round RT-PCR of the TCR CDR3. TCRdb analysed the multiplex PCR reads with MiXCR anew, one entry per CDR3 protein. The sample consists of some 700,000 distinct CDR3 sequences, roughly a sixth of them appearing once. Sequenced sample: blood. The receptors shown here come from a man aged 45 to 65 with Graves' hyperthyroidism.

This clonotype has a count of ten or more. The chain combines TRBV12-3 or TRBV12-4 with TRBJ2-7; possible D gene TRBD2, 6 bases. Between the trimmed V and J ends, which lost 5 bases and 0 bases, there was a span of 14 bases. The CDR3 is 15 residues long. The CDR3, as DNA: TGTGCCAGCAGTGGGGGAGAGCGGGTCTCCTACGAGCAGTACTTC. Its translation: CASSGGERVSYEQYF.

CDR3 DNA sequence: TGCAGTGCTTGGGACGGTGGGGAGACCCAGTACTTC. Protein sequence: CSAWDGGETQYF. The chain uses TRBV20-1 and TRBJ2-5, with D perhaps TRBD1 or TRBD2 (5 bases each). Germline CDR1 and CDR2: DFQATT and SNEGSKA (reference sequence). The CDR3 sequence is 12 residues long. V was clipped by 5 bases and J by 5 bases, with 12 bases between them.

This clonotype has a handful of counts. The chain is built from TRBV6-1 and TRBJ2-7, with D possibly called TRBD1 or TRBD2 (5 bases each). With 7 bases removed from V and 2 bases from J, the gap between germline ends came to 12 bases. The length of the CDR3 is 13 residues. The V gene's germline CDR1 is MNHNS and CDR2 SASEGT. The CDR3 region has the DNA TGTGCCAGCACCCCGGGACGGGCCTACGAGCAGTACTTC. This codes for CASTPGRAYEQYF.

The table lists this clonotype with many counts. The chain joins TRBV10-3 to TRBJ2-5; TRBD2 matches at 9 bases. CDR1 is ENHRY, CDR2 SYGVKD, per germline. CDR3 length equals 16 residues. V was pared by 3 bases and J by 4 bases, with 9 bases of the junction left unmatched. CDR3: CAISDRDRRGGETQYF. The DNA of the CDR3 is TGTGCCATCAGTGATCGCGACAGGCGGGGGGGAGAGACCCAGTACTTC.

This rearrangement joins TRBV5-1 to TRBJ1-2; 12 positions agree with TRBD1. Germline V gives CDR1 SGHRS, CDR2 YFSETQ. With 0 bases clipped from V and 8 bases from J, the junction kept 8 bases outside the gene matches. This CDR3 comprises 16 residues. The CDR3 DNA follows: TGCGCCAGCAGCTTGGAAGGGCCGGGACAGGGGGCCGGCTACACCTTC. Translating it yields CASSLEGPGQGAGYTF.

This clonotype has more than one count but fewer than ten. The chain carries TRBV9 and TRBJ2-3; D ambiguous. Trimming pared 4 bases from V and 2 bases from J, leaving 11 bases between. The CDR3 length is 14 residues. Germline CDR1 is SGDLS and CDR2 is YYNGEE. This CDR3 is CASSSQADTDTQYF. The CDR3 DNA follows: TGTGCCAGCAGCTCCCAAGCCGACACAGATACGCAGTATTTT.

The sample holds many counts of this clonotype. V usage is TRBV24-1 and J usage is TRBJ2-3; tentatively, D is TRBD2 (5 bases). The V end lost 3 bases, the J end lost 0 bases, and 9 bases lay between the germline ends. This CDR3 is built from 15 residues. CDR1 and CDR2 (germline): KGHDR, SFDVKD. CDR3 nucleotides: TGTGCCACCAGTGATCCGAGGACTAGCACAGATACGCAGTATTTT. Its translation: CATSDPRTSTDTQYF.

This sequence joins TRBV6-1 and TRBJ2-1, with 12 nucleotides matching TRBD2. The junction had 4 bases not matched to a gene; V was cut back by 4 bases and J by 9 bases. This CDR3 is built from 14 residues. The germline V gene has CDR1 MNHNS and CDR2 SASEGT. CDR3 coding DNA: TGTGCCAGCAGTGCAGGACTAGCGGGAAGTGAGCAGTTCTTC. Amino acid sequence: CASSAGLAGSEQFF.

This clonotype was picked up a small number of times. The rearrangement joins TRBV3-1 to TRBJ2-5, with TRBD1 matching 8 bases. Germline CDR1 reads LGHDT; CDR2 reads YNNKEL (reference sequence). The CDR3 runs to 13 residues. J gave up 5 bases and V 6 bases, and 5 bases lay outside the gene matches. DNA of the CDR3: TGTGCCAGCAGGAACCAGGGGGCCGAGACCCAGTACTTC. It encodes CASRNQGAETQYF.

With respect to this clonotype: A much larger clonotype is one base distant, so this may be a read error. The J gene is TRBJ2-1, the V gene TRBV20-1, with TRBD2 matching 8 bases. Germline V gives CDR1 DFQATT, CDR2 SNEGSKA (reference sequence). The V segment lost 7 bases and the J segment 4 bases; nucleotides outside the gene matches: 6. The CDR3 loop spans 13 amino acids. The CDR3 bases are TGCAGTGAGACTCAGCGGGAGTACAATGAGCAGTTCTTC. Amino acids: CSETQREYNEQFF.

This clonotype was seen ten or more times. The chain joins TRBV19 to TRBJ1-2; D remains ambiguous. Trimming took 7 bases from V and 4 from J, leaving 22 bases between them. Per germline, CDR1 LNHDA and CDR2 SQIVND (reference sequence). The CDR3 is 16 residues long. The CDR3 spells CASKRGDAARIYGYTF. DNA of the CDR3: TGTGCCAGTAAACGAGGCGACGCAGCTCGAATCTATGGCTACACCTTC.

This chain links TRBV28 with TRBJ2-2, with TRBD2 matching 9 bases. Germline assignment: CDR1 MDHEN and CDR2 SYDVKM. The CDR3 sequence is 16 residues long. With 4 bases clipped from V and 7 bases from J, the junction kept 10 bases outside the gene matches. The CDR3, as DNA: TGTGCCAGCAGTTCCCTTAGCGGGAGCGTCGACGGGGAGCTGTTTTTT. Amino acid sequence: CASSSLSGSVDGELFF.

CDR3 protein: CAWSPGLAGGPYNEQFF. The DNA for the CDR3 is TGTGCCTGGAGCCCGGGACTAGCGGGAGGGCCCTACAATGAGCAGTTCTTC. The rearrangement uses TRBV30 and TRBJ2-1; 16 bases match TRBD2. The CDR3 length is 17 residues. V was clipped by 3 bases and J by 2 bases; unmatched bases: 4. Germline CDR1 GTSNPN, CDR2 SVGIG (reference sequence).

This clonotype was detected a few times. This chain connects TRBV20-1 to TRBJ1-4; 8 bases align to TRBD1. V lost 5 bases to trimming and J lost 7 bases; unmatched junction nucleotides: 9. This CDR3 region has 14 residues. Per germline, CDR1 DFQATT and CDR2 SNEGSKA (reference sequence). In DNA form, the CDR3 reads TGCAGTGCTCCAACTCCAGGGGGCTTTGAAAAACTGTTTTTT. Translation gives CSAPTPGGFEKLFF.

This clonotype was observed at least ten times. This chain uses TRBV7-2 with TRBJ2-3, with 8 positions matching TRBD2. V lost 1 base, J lost 4 bases, and 10 bases stayed unmatched. Germline CDR1 SGHTA, CDR2 FQGNSA. The CDR3 extends over 17 amino acids. The CDR3 here is CASSLGIGTRSADTQYF. CDR3 in DNA: TGTGCCAGCAGCTTAGGTATAGGGACTAGGTCCGCAGATACGCAGTATTTT.

The chain employs TRBV12-3 or TRBV12-4 and TRBJ2-1, with D uncertain. The CDR3 has 13 residues. V was clipped by 5 bases and J by 1 base, with 6 bases between them. CDR3 amino acids: CASSPQSYNEQFF. CDR3 sequence (DNA): TGTGCCAGCAGTCCACAGTCCTACAATGAGCAGTTCTTC.

In this sample, this clonotype turned up many times. This chain uses TRBV3-1 with TRBJ1-1; D not resolved. Germline V CDR1 and CDR2: LGHDT, YNNKEL (reference sequence). V lost 2 bases, J lost 9 bases, and 13 bases lay in between. The CDR3 totals 13 residues. The chain's CDR3 is CASSQSQRAQAFF. The CDR3 DNA reads TGTGCCAGCAGCCAAAGTCAGAGGGCCCAAGCTTTCTTT.

Only a few counts were recorded for this clonotype. This likely comes from a read error, as the CDR3 has no conserved phenylalanine or tryptophan at its end. The chain combines TRBV7-8 with TRBJ1-1; tentative D call: TRBD1 (6 bases). The ends were cut back, 5 bases at V and 4 bases at J, with 8 bases in the middle. The CDR3 sequence is 12 residues long. Germline CDR1 is SGHVS and CDR2 is FQNEAQ. The CDR3 reads CASSQGGTEAFS. The CDR3 DNA reads as TGTGCCAGCAGCCAAGGGGGCACTGAAGCTTTCTCT.

This chain links TRBV7-6 with TRBJ2-5, with D possibly TRBD2 on 5 matching bases. The CDR3 is made up of 12 amino acids. The germline V gene encodes CDR1 SGHVS and CDR2 FNYEAQ. V was shortened by 3 bases and J by 6 bases, with 8 bases between the two germline ends. This chain's CDR3 is CASSLDLKTQYF. Written as DNA, the CDR3 is TGTGCCAGCAGCTTGGACTTAAAGACCCAGTACTTC.

This clonotype was seen repeatedly, ten times or more. The rearrangement links TRBV2 to TRBJ1-5; D unclear. The germline V and J ends were trimmed by 9 bases and 1 base, with 10 bases remaining between them. From germline, CDR1 is SNHLY and CDR2 FYNNEI. This CDR3 contains 13 residues. The CDR3 DNA follows: TGTGCCAGTGGCACTTGGAGCAATCAGCCCCAGCATTTT. Translating gives CASGTWSNQPQHF.

This clonotype has only a few counts. The J gene is TRBJ2-1, the V gene TRBV6-2 or TRBV6-3; D perhaps matches TRBD1 (6 bases). The V gene lost 6 bases and the J gene lost 14 bases, with 17 bases spanning the gap. The CDR3 has 12 residues. Germline V CDR1 and CDR2: MNHEY, SVGEGT. CDR3 bases: TGTGCCAGCAGCCCCGGACAGTTTGTGGAGTTCTTC. Encoded protein: CASSPGQFVEFF.

This clonotype was seen repeatedly, ten times or more. V gene TRBV11-1 combines with J gene TRBJ2-7; D could derive from TRBD1 or TRBD2 (5 bases each). The germline gives CDR1 SGHAT, CDR2 FQDESV (reference sequence). The V end lost 4 bases, the J end lost 4 bases, and 17 bases lay between the germline ends. The CDR3 consists of 15 residues. The CDR3 sequence: CASSSGGGIWYEQYF. CDR3 nucleotides: TGTGCCAGCAGCTCTGGTGGGGGAATTTGGTACGAGCAGTACTTC.

Only a few counts were recorded for this clonotype. This chain uses TRBV19 with TRBJ2-2; a possible D gene is TRBD2 (6 bases). The CDR3 loop spans 14 amino acids. Germline V gives CDR1 LNHDA, CDR2 SQIVND (reference sequence). Trimming removed 7 bases from V and 3 bases from J, with 12 bases in between. The CDR3 reads CASKVTGDTGELFF. The DNA of the CDR3 is TGTGCCAGTAAAGTAACGGGAGACACCGGGGAGCTGTTTTTT.

A remark on this clonotype: No conserved phenylalanine or tryptophan ends this CDR3, so it is likely a read error. The chain links TRBV20-1 to TRBJ1-4; no definite D call. Germline CDR1 and CDR2: DFQATT and SNEGSKA (reference sequence). Between the trimmed V and J ends, which lost 0 bases and 0 bases, there was a span of 5 bases. The CDR3 runs 14 residues. The CDR3 protein is CSARETATNEKLFS. CDR3 bases: TGCAGTGCTAGAGAAACCGCAACTAATGAAAAACTGTTTTCT.

This clonotype was seen more than once but under ten times. The rearrangement links TRBV7-9 to TRBJ2-1; D gene unclear. Germline V gene sequence: CDR1 SEHNR, CDR2 FQNEAQ (reference sequence). This CDR3 contains 13 residues. Trimming shortened V by 5 bases and J by 4 bases, and 9 bases separated the two germline ends. CDR3 in amino acids: CASSPVPYNEQFF. CDR3 DNA sequence: TGTGCCAGCAGCCCGGTCCCATACAATGAGCAGTTCTTC.

This clonotype was counted a single time. This chain links TRBV2 with TRBJ2-5; 11 bases line up with TRBD2. CDR1 SNHLY and CDR2 FYNNEI come from the germline V gene. The J segment lost 3 bases and the V segment lost 6 bases, leaving 6 bases of the junction unmatched. CDR3 length: 15 amino acids. CDR3 in DNA: TGTGCCAGCAGGGGAACTAGCGGGAGTGAAGAGACCCAGTACTTC. It specifies CASRGTSGSEETQYF.

This clonotype was observed at least ten times. The chain has TRBV27 and TRBJ2-7, with TRBD1 matching 10 bases. CDR3 size: 13 residues. Trimming cost V 7 bases and J 2 bases; bases outside gene matches: 2. From germline, CDR1 is MNHEY and CDR2 SMNVEV (reference sequence). The CDR3 DNA sequence: TGTGCCAGCATTGACAGGGGGCCCTACGAGCAGTACTTC. This sequence encodes CASIDRGPYEQYF.